This TCR beta chain was sequenced during a study of technical replicates of blood from a few donors. The germline gives CDR1 SGHNT, CDR2 YYREEE (reference sequence). With 0 bases removed from V and 8 bases from J, the gap between germline ends came to 11 bases. The CDR3 runs to 13 residues. The table lists this clone with a few counts. Assay: immunoSEQ multiplex PCR; the TCRdb copy retains only in-frame clones and omits some. The sample consists of roughly 79,000 clones, approximately 78% of them appearing once. The source material was PBMCs. The TCR was taken from a human donor in good health. Some clones in this sample may be carry-over from other donors' samples. The genes are TRBV5-4 and TRBJ1-2, with D perhaps matching TRBD1 (6 bases). The CDR3 loop reads CASSLDLQGGYTF. CDR3 coding DNA: TGTGCCAGCAGCTTGGATTTACAGGGAGGCTACACCTTC.